The sequence of this T cell receptor beta chain was determined in a study of cytomegalovirus exposure and HLA in healthy donors. On the study more broadly: Previous work identified 100 million or so unique TCR beta sequences from around 200 million T cells. Study conclusions and caveats: Upon later analysis, TCR association rates were observed to vary by HLA locus, being highest for DRB1 and lowest for HLA-C.

Healthy bone marrow donors supplied every sample. Donors sampled were nominally healthy, though unrecorded immune exposures were likely. A note on this clone: Its target is unknown.

Germline V gives CDR1 MNHEY, CDR2 SMNVEV (reference sequence). J was trimmed by 3 bases and V by 4 bases; bases with no gene match: 10. The length of the CDR3 is 18 residues. This PCR relied on a set of 60 Vbeta primers and 13 Jbeta primers. Measured with immunoSEQ multiplex PCR; TCRdb has only the in-frame clones, and not every one. The data hold some 130,000 clones, with 80% observed a single time. The chain is built from TRBV27 and TRBJ2-2; 11 bases fit TRBD2. Sequencing was done on a sample of PBMCs. This receptor was obtained from a man aged 30-40 years in good health and CMV-seronegative. The CDR3 nucleotides read TGTGCCAGCAGTTCCGTGATGACTAGCGGGGACCACACCGGGGAGCTGTTTTTT. Translated, it gives CASSSVMTSGDHTGELFF.